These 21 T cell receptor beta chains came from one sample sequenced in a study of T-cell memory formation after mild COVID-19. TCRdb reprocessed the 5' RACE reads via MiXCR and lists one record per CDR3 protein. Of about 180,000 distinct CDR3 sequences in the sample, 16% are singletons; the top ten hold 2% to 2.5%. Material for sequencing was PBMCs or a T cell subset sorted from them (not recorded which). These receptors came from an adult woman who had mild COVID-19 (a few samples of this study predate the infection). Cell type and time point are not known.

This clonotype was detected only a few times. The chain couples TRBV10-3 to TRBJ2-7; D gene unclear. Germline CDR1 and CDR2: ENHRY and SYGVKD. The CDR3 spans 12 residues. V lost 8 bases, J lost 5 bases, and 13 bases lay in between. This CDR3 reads CAIYHGPNEQYF. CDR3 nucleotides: TGTGCCATCTACCACGGCCCCAACGAGCAGTACTTC.

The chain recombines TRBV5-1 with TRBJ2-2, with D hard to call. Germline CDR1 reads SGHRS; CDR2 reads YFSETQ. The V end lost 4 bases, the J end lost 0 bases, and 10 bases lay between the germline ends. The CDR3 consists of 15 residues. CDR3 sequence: CASSVVNSNTGELFF. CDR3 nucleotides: TGCGCCAGCAGCGTCGTTAACTCGAACACCGGGGAGCTGTTTTTT.

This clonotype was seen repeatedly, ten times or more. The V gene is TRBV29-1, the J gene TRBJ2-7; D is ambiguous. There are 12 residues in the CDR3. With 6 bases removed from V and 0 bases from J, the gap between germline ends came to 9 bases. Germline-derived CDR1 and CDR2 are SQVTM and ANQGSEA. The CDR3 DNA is TGCAGCGTCGCCCCGGGCTCCTACGAGCAGTACTTC. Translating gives CSVAPGSYEQYF.

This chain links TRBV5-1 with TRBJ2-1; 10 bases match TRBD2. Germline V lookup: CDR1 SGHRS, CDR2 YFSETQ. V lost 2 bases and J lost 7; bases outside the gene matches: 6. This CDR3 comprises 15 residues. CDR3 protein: CASSLERGGQNEQFF. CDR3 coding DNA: TGCGCCAGCAGCTTAGAGCGGGGGGGCCAGAATGAGCAGTTCTTC.

DNA for the CDR3: TGCAGCGTTACTAGCGGGGGAGCGCAGGAGACCCAGTACTTC. It is translated as CSVTSGGAQETQYF. The chain employs TRBV29-1 and TRBJ2-5; 11 positions agree with TRBD2. Germline V gene lookup returns CDR1 SQVTM and CDR2 ANQGSEA. The junction had 7 bases not matched to a gene; V was cut back by 5 bases and J by 5 bases. The CDR3 contains 14 residues.

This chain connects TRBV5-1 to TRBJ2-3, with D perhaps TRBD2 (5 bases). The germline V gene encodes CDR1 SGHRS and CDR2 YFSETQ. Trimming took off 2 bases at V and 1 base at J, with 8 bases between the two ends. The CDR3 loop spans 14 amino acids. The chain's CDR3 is CASSLLEGTDTQYF. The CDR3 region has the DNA TGCGCCAGCAGCTTACTAGAGGGCACAGATACGCAGTATTTT.

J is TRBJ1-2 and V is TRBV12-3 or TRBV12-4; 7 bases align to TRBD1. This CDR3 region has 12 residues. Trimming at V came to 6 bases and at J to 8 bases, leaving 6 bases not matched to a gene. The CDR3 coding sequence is TGTGCCAGCAGCTACTACAGGGGAGGCTACACCTTC. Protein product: CASSYYRGGYTF.

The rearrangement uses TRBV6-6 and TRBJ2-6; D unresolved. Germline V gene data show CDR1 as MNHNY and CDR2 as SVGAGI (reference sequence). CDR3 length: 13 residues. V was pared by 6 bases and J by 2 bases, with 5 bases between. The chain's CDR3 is CASRAAGANVLTF. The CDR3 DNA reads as TGTGCCAGCAGGGCGGCTGGGGCCAACGTCCTGACTTTC.

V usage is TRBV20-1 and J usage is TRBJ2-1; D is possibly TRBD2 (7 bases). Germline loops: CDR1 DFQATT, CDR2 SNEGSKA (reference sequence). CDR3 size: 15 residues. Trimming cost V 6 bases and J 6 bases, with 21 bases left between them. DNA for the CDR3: TGCAGTGCCGGGGGGCTGCCGGGACTATCCAATGAGCAGTTCTTC. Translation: CSAGGLPGLSNEQFF.

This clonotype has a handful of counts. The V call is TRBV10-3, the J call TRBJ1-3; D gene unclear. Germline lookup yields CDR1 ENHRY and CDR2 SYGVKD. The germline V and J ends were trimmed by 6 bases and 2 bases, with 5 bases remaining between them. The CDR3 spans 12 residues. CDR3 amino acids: CAIRPAGNTIYF. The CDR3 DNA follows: TGTGCCATCAGACCAGCTGGAAACACCATATATTTT.

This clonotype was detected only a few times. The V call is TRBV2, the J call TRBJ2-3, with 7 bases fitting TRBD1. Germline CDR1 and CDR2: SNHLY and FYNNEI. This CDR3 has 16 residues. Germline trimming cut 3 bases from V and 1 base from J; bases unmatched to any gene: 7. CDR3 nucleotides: TGTGCCAGCAGTGATGGAACAGGGGTTGGCACAGATACGCAGTATTTT. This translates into CASSDGTGVGTDTQYF.

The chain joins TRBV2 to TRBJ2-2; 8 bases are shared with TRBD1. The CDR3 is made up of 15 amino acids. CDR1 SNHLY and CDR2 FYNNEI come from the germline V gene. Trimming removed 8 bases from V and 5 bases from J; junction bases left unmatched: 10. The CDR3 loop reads CASVKETGGTGELFF. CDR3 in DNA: TGTGCCAGCGTTAAAGAAACAGGGGGGACCGGGGAGCTGTTTTTT. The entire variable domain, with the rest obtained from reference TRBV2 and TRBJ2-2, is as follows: EPEVTQTPSHQVTQMGQEVILRCVPISNHLYFYWYRQILGQKVEFLVSFYNNEISEKSEIFDDQFSVERPDGSNFTLKIRSTKLEDSAMYFCASVKETGGTGELFFGEGSRLTVL.

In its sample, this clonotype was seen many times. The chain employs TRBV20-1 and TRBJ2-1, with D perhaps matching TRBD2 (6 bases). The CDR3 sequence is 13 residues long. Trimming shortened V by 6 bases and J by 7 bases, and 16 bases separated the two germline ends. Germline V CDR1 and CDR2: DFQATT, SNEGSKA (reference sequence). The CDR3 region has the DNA TGCAGTGCCCGGGACTCTCCCATAAATGAGCAGTTCTTC. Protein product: CSARDSPINEQFF.

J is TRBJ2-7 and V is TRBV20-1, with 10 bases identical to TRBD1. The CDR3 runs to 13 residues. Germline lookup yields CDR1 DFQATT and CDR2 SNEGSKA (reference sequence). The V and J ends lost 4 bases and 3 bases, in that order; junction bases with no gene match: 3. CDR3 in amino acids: CSATRDRGYEQYF. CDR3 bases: TGCAGTGCTACCCGGGACAGGGGCTACGAGCAGTACTTC.

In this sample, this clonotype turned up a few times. The CDR3 loop is CASSLSTIAGGGTGELFF. The CDR3 nucleotides read TGTGCCAGCAGCCTTTCGACCATAGCGGGAGGGGGCACCGGGGAGCTGTTTTTT. This rearrangement joins TRBV4-2 to TRBJ2-2; TRBD2 matches 11 bases. The length of the CDR3 is 18 residues. Germline CDR1 LGHNA, CDR2 YNFKEQ. J lost 4 bases, V lost 4 bases, and 11 bases had no gene match.

The CDR3 DNA sequence: TGTGCCAGCAGCCAATCCAGTAGCACGGAGACCCAGTACTTC. Translation: CASSQSSSTETQYF. This chain uses TRBV16 with TRBJ2-5; D is unclear. V was cut by 0 bases and J by 5 bases, with 10 bases left in between. Germline CDR1 KGHSY, CDR2 FQNENV. The CDR3 has 14 amino acids.

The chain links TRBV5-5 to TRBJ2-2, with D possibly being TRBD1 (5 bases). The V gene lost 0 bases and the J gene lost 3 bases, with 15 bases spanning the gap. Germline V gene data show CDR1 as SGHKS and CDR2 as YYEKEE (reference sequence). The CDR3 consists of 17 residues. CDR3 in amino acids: CASSLVWVQGDTGELFF. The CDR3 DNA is TGTGCCAGCAGCTTGGTATGGGTTCAGGGCGACACCGGGGAGCTGTTTTTT.

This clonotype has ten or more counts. The CDR3 bases are TGTGCCAGCAGTGAAATGACAGGTACCTACGAGCAGTACTTC. Its protein is CASSEMTGTYEQYF. The chain links TRBV25-1 to TRBJ2-7, with TRBD1 as a possible D gene (6 bases). The CDR3 contains 14 residues. CDR1 MGHDK and CDR2 SYGVNS come from the germline V gene. The V end lost 2 bases, the J end lost 2 bases, and 10 bases lay between the germline ends.

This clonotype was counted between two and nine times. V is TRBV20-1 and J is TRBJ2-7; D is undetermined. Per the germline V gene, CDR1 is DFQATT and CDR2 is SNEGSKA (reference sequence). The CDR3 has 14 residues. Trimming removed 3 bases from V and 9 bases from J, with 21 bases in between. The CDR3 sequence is CSASAQVNKWGQYF. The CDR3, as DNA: TGCAGTGCTAGCGCCCAGGTTAATAAGTGGGGGCAGTACTTC.

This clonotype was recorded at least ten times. The CDR3 spells CAIGHGGDNEQFF. CDR3 coding DNA: TGTGCCATCGGACACGGAGGGGACAATGAGCAGTTCTTC. The genes are TRBV10-3 and TRBJ2-1, with TRBD2 as a possible D gene (6 bases). V lost 8 bases, J lost 5 bases, and 13 bases lay in between. This CDR3 is 13 amino acids long. CDR1 is ENHRY and CDR2 is SYGVKD in the germline V gene.

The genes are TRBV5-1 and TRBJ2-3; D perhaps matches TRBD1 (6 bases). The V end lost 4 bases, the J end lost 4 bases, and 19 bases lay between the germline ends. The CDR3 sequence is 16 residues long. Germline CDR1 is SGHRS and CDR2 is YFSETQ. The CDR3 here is CASSDPGTPKPDTQYF. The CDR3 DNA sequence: TGCGCCAGCAGCGACCCCGGGACACCGAAGCCAGATACGCAGTATTTT.